The sequence of this TCR beta chain was determined in a study of T cells in tumors after PD-1 blockade. On the study more broadly: Excluded were patients with checkpoint blockade, immunosuppressants, or radiotherapy or other anti-cancer therapy within 4 weeks. A subset received ongoing vismodegib 150 mg daily alongside anti-PD-1 therapy. Blood samples averaged around 120,000 templates (range roughly 22,000-260,000) and fewer than 45,000 unique clonotypes.

Genomic DNA template from tumor biopsies or peripheral blood, 616 ng to 6,004 ng input. The V gene's germline CDR1 is GTSNPN and CDR2 SVGIG (reference sequence). The V end was cut by 0 bases, the J end by 4 bases, with 7 bases between. This CDR3 comprises 13 residues. The sample holds a few counts of this clone. Sequenced by immunoSEQ multiplex PCR; TCRdb stores in-frame clones only, minus some. The repertoire includes 54,000 or so clones, around 80% of them detected once, and around 15% sits in the top ten. The receptor's source is a human donor with basal cell carcinoma. This sample comprised PBMCs, obtained before anti-PD-1 treatment. This chain links TRBV30 with TRBJ1-3; no clear D gene. The CDR3 protein is CAWSVPPGNTIYF. The CDR3 nucleotides are TGTGCCTGGAGTGTACCCCCCGGAAACACCATATATTTT.